Presented here are 5 T cell receptor beta chains from one specimen sequenced in a study of T cells in Graves' hyperthyroidism and ophthalmopathy. What was amplified from RNA transcripts were TCR beta CDR3 regions. HTBI primers drove first-round RT-PCR of the TCR CDR3. TCRdb re-called the multiplex PCR reads through MiXCR, storing one row per CDR3 protein. The repertoire holds under 350,000 distinct CDR3 sequences, with about 25% as singletons. Sequencing used blood. The receptors shown here come from a man in his forties or fifties with Graves' hyperthyroidism that later progressed to Graves' ophthalmopathy.

This clonotype was found many times. The V call is TRBV27, the J call TRBJ1-5; possibly TRBD1 for D (6 bases). Germline V gene sequence: CDR1 MNHEY, CDR2 SMNVEV (reference sequence). Trimming shortened V by 4 bases and J by 0 bases, and 7 bases separated the two germline ends. This CDR3 spans 14 amino acids. The CDR3 nucleotides read TGTGCCAGCAGTTACAGGGCTAGCAATCAGCCCCAGCATTTT. Protein product: CASSYRASNQPQHF.

Ten or more counts support this clonotype. The chain has TRBV19 and TRBJ2-5; D may be TRBD2 (6 bases). CDR1 and CDR2 (germline): LNHDA, SQIVND (reference sequence). The ends were cut back, 1 base at V and 7 bases at J, with 16 bases in the middle. The CDR3 runs to 15 residues. DNA of the CDR3: TGTGCCAGTAGTATAGGGGCCGGGACTCACGGGACCCAGTACTTC. This gives the protein CASSIGAGTHGTQYF.

Many counts were recorded for this clonotype. The V and J genes are TRBV12-5 and TRBJ1-1; weak D call: TRBD1 (6 bases). Per the germline V gene, CDR1 is LGHNT and CDR2 is FRNRAP. The CDR3 length is 14 residues. V shed 5 bases and J shed 3 bases, with 13 bases lying between them. The CDR3 DNA reads as TGTGCTAGTGGTCACCATCCAGGGGACACTGAAGCTTTCTTT. Protein: CASGHHPGDTEAFF.

This clonotype was found many times. V and J are TRBV15 and TRBJ1-5; D is undetermined. CDR1 LNHNV and CDR2 YYDKDF come from the germline V gene (reference sequence). With 5 bases removed from V and 4 bases from J, the gap between germline ends came to 12 bases. The CDR3 extends over 14 amino acids. The DNA of the CDR3 is TGTGCCACCAGCCGCCGGGGATCAAATCAGCCCCAGCATTTT. This encodes CATSRRGSNQPQHF. Drawing the rest from reference TRBV15 and TRBJ1-5, the complete variable domain is DAMVIQNPRYQVTQFGKPVTLSCSQTLNHNVMYWYQQKSSQAPKLLFHYYDKDFNNEADTPDNFQSRRPNTSFCFLDIRSPGLGDTAMYLCATSRRGSNQPQHFGDGTRLSIL.

J is TRBJ2-7 and V is TRBV24-1; TRBD2 agrees at 9 bases. Germline V CDR1 and CDR2: KGHDR, SFDVKD. CDR3 length: 15 residues. Trimming cost V 5 bases and J 0 bases; bases outside gene matches: 4. CDR3 residues: CATSAFSGSSYEQYF. CDR3 sequence (DNA): TGTGCCACCAGTGCTTTTAGCGGGAGCTCCTACGAGCAGTACTTC.